These 2 T cell receptor beta chains came from one sample sequenced in a study of T cell changes during pregnancy in multiple sclerosis. Only in-frame clones appear in the TCRdb table, and some are missing; sequencing was by immunoSEQ multiplex PCR. This table holds roughly 66,000 clones, about 90% found once. The starting material was peripheral blood, obtained in the first trimester of pregnancy. All receptors derive from a female donor with multiple sclerosis, enrolled in a pregnancy study.

V is TRBV9 and J is TRBJ2-7; 8 bases agree with TRBD2. The CDR3 covers 18 residues. Germline V gene sequence: CDR1 SGDLS, CDR2 YYNGEE. The J segment lost 5 bases and the V segment lost 3 bases, leaving 19 bases of the junction unmatched. CDR3 protein: CASSAGGLELIPVDEQYF. In nucleotides, the CDR3 is TGTGCCAGCAGCGCGGGGGGACTAGAGTTGATTCCCGTCGACGAGCAGTACTTC. The whole variable domain, remainder taken from reference TRBV9 and TRBJ2-7, is DSGVTQTPKHLITATGQRVTLRCSPRSGDLSVYWYQQSLDQGLQFLIQYYNGEERAKGNILERFSAQQFPDLHSELNLSSLELGDSALYFCASSAGGLELIPVDEQYFGPGTRLTVT.

This chain joins TRBV7-9 and TRBJ1-2; D perhaps matches TRBD1 (6 bases). V was trimmed by 1 base and J by 3 bases, leaving 9 bases between them. Germline loops: CDR1 SEHNR, CDR2 FQNEAQ (reference sequence). This CDR3 comprises 14 residues. CDR3 sequence: CASSLDGQYYGYTF. The CDR3 DNA reads as TGTGCCAGCAGCTTAGACGGACAGTACTATGGCTACACCTTC.